This is a list of T cell receptor beta chains from one sample in a study of PD-1 blockade in classical Hodgkin lymphoma. Here immunoSEQ multiplex PCR was the method, and the copy in TCRdb shows in-frame clones only, minus some. The table has some 60,000 clones, 90% seen once. The sequencing here drew on peripheral blood mononuclear cells (PBMCs), taken at baseline. The source is a human donor with classical Hodgkin lymphoma. The CDR3 runs from the conserved cysteine through the conserved F or W. The D gene is left open where the match is weak. The size of a clone is reported for some rows only, either as once, few or many, or as a class for expanded clones.

clone size: .; J gene: TRBJ2-1; D gene: TRBD2; V gene: TRBV5-1; CDR3 protein: CASSLGLATTYNEQFF; CDR3 DNA: TGCGCCAGCAGCTTAGGACTAGCGACAACCTACAATGAGCAGTTCTTC
clone size: .; J gene: TRBJ2-1; D gene: .; V gene: TRBV2; CDR3 protein: CASSPGRAGNEQFF; CDR3 DNA: TGTGCCAGCAGCCCCGGCAGGGCAGGGAATGAGCAGTTCTTC
clone size: once; J gene: TRBJ2-5; D gene: .; V gene: TRBV19; CDR3 protein: CASSKGLETQYF; CDR3 DNA: TGTGCCAGTAGCAAGGGACTCGAGACCCAGTACTTC
clone size: .; J gene: TRBJ1-3; D gene: .; V gene: TRBV6-5; CDR3 protein: CASSSSLVDSGNTIYF; CDR3 DNA: TGTGCCAGCAGTTCCTCGCTGGTCGACTCTGGAAACACCATATATTTT
clone size: .; J gene: TRBJ2-3; D gene: .; V gene: TRBV5-1; CDR3 protein: CASSLDRTSHTDTQYF; CDR3 DNA: TGCGCCAGCAGCCTCGACAGGACCTCGCACACAGATACGCAGTATTTT
clone size: .; J gene: TRBJ1-2; D gene: TRBD1; V gene: TRBV28; CDR3 protein: CASSFRQGGGYTF; CDR3 DNA: TGTGCCAGCAGTTTCAGACAGGGGGGTGGCTACACCTTC
clone size: .; J gene: TRBJ2-1; D gene: TRBD2; V gene: TRBV11-2; CDR3 protein: CASSLELAGMEQFF; CDR3 DNA: TGTGCCAGCAGCTTAGAACTAGCGGGGATGGAGCAGTTCTTC
clone size: .; J gene: TRBJ1-2; D gene: .; V gene: TRBV18; CDR3 protein: CASSPREDGYTF; CDR3 DNA: TGTGCCAGCTCACCGCGGGAGGATGGCTACACCTTC
clone size: .; J gene: TRBJ2-3; D gene: .; V gene: TRBV2; CDR3 protein: CASSESRLDTQYF; CDR3 DNA: TGTGCCAGCAGTGAATCCCGTTTAGATACGCAGTATTTT
clone size: .; J gene: TRBJ2-1; D gene: .; V gene: TRBV13; CDR3 protein: CASSLGDSPEQFF; CDR3 DNA: TGTGCCAGCAGCTTAGGCGACAGCCCGGAGCAGTTCTTC
clone size: few; J gene: TRBJ1-2; D gene: .; V gene: TRBV2; CDR3 protein: CASSEWEGRHYGYTF; CDR3 DNA: TGTGCCAGCAGTGAATGGGAGGGGAGGCACTATGGCTACACCTTC
clone size: .; J gene: TRBJ2-7; D gene: TRBD1; V gene: TRBV2; CDR3 protein: CASSAGQGPYEQYF; CDR3 DNA: TGTGCCAGCAGCGCGGGACAGGGCCCCTACGAGCAGTACTTC
clone size: .; J gene: TRBJ2-3; D gene: TRBD1; V gene: TRBV19; CDR3 protein: CASSIGTGTAPDTQYF; CDR3 DNA: TGTGCCAGTAGTATAGGAACCGGGACAGCCCCAGATACGCAGTATTTT
clone size: .; J gene: TRBJ1-1; D gene: .; V gene: TRBV4-1; CDR3 protein: CASSQWEGQNTEAFF; CDR3 DNA: TGCGCCAGCAGCCAATGGGAGGGGCAGAACACTGAAGCTTTCTTT
clone size: .; J gene: TRBJ2-5; D gene: .; V gene: TRBV7-3; CDR3 protein: CASSHRKGETQYF; CDR3 DNA: TGTGCCAGCAGCCACAGGAAGGGGGAGACCCAGTACTTC
clone size: .; J gene: TRBJ2-4; D gene: .; V gene: TRBV2; CDR3 protein: CASSGQGLAKNIQYF; CDR3 DNA: TGTGCCAGCAGTGGCCAGGGGCTAGCCAAAAACATTCAGTACTTC
clone size: .; J gene: TRBJ2-1; D gene: .; V gene: TRBV10-3; CDR3 protein: CAISESQPIGEQFF; CDR3 DNA: TGTGCCATCAGTGAGTCGCAACCGATAGGTGAGCAGTTCTTC
clone size: .; J gene: TRBJ1-6; D gene: TRBD1; V gene: TRBV5-4; CDR3 protein: CASSPDRASPLHF; CDR3 DNA: TGTGCCAGCAGTCCTGACAGGGCTTCACCCCTCCACTTT
clone size: .; J gene: TRBJ2-7; D gene: .; V gene: TRBV30; CDR3 protein: CAWSVSASGYEQYF; CDR3 DNA: TGTGCCTGGAGTGTAAGCGCCAGCGGCTACGAGCAGTACTTC
clone size: .; J gene: TRBJ1-3; D gene: TRBD1; V gene: TRBV7-2; CDR3 protein: CASSLGQGVGNTIYF; CDR3 DNA: TGTGCCAGCAGCTTAGGGCAGGGGGTAGGAAACACCATATATTTT
clone size: .; J gene: TRBJ2-2; D gene: TRBD2; V gene: TRBV2; CDR3 protein: CASSGVSLYSGDHGELFF; CDR3 DNA: TGTGCCAGCAGTGGCGTATCTCTCTATAGCGGGGATCACGGGGAGCTGTTTTTT
clone size: .; J gene: TRBJ2-1; D gene: TRBD1; V gene: TRBV5-5; CDR3 protein: CASSPGTGGRNEQFF; CDR3 DNA: TGTGCCAGCAGCCCCGGGACAGGGGGCCGCAATGAGCAGTTCTTC
clone size: .; J gene: TRBJ2-7; D gene: .; V gene: TRBV28; CDR3 protein: CASRQVGGNEQYF; CDR3 DNA: TGTGCCAGCAGACAAGTGGGGGGCAACGAGCAGTACTTC
clone size: few; J gene: TRBJ1-2; D gene: .; V gene: TRBV28; CDR3 protein: CASSQTQLYGYTF; CDR3 DNA: TGTGCCAGCAGCCAGACCCAGCTCTATGGCTACACCTTC
clone size: .; J gene: TRBJ2-2; D gene: .; V gene: TRBV7-2; CDR3 protein: CASSLTSANTGELFF; CDR3 DNA: TGTGCCAGCAGCTTAACTTCAGCGAACACCGGGGAGCTGTTTTTT
clone size: .; J gene: TRBJ2-2; D gene: .; V gene: TRBV28; CDR3 protein: CASSQHVNTGELFF; CDR3 DNA: TGTGCCAGCAGTCAACATGTAAACACCGGGGAGCTGTTTTTT
clone size: once; J gene: TRBJ2-2; D gene: .; V gene: TRBV27; CDR3 protein: CASSRVSTGELFF; CDR3 DNA: TGTGCCAGCAGCCGAGTATCCACCGGGGAGCTGTTTTTT
clone size: .; J gene: TRBJ2-1; D gene: .; V gene: TRBV28; CDR3 protein: CASSPRVSYNEQFF; CDR3 DNA: TGTGCCAGCAGCCCCCGCGTCTCCTACAATGAGCAGTTCTTC
clone size: .; J gene: TRBJ2-2; D gene: .; V gene: TRBV5-1; CDR3 protein: CASSLAETYTGELFF; CDR3 DNA: TGCGCCAGCAGCTTGGCTGAAACTTACACCGGGGAGCTGTTTTTT
clone size: .; J gene: TRBJ2-1; D gene: TRBD2; V gene: TRBV5-6; CDR3 protein: CASRLAGESYNEQFF; CDR3 DNA: TGTGCCAGCAGACTAGCGGGAGAATCCTACAATGAGCAGTTCTTC
clone size: .; J gene: TRBJ1-1; D gene: .; V gene: TRBV27; CDR3 protein: CASSPPPAGRKINTEAFF; CDR3 DNA: TGTGCCAGCAGTCCCCCCCCCGCAGGGCGAAAGATCAACACTGAAGCTTTCTTT
clone size: .; J gene: TRBJ1-2; D gene: .; V gene: TRBV15; CDR3 protein: CATSGPRYGYTF; CDR3 DNA: TGTGCCACCAGCGGCCCCCGCTATGGCTACACCTTC
clone size: .; J gene: TRBJ2-1; D gene: .; V gene: TRBV21-1; CDR3 protein: CASTGTSGGVSSYNEQFF; CDR3 DNA: TGTGCCAGCACCGGGACTAGCGGGGGGGTAAGCTCCTACAATGAGCAGTTCTTC